These 21 T cell receptor beta chains originate from one sample sequenced in a study of a mutant IDH1 vaccine in newly diagnosed glioma. Time point in this sample: baseline, week 1 (first vaccination visit). The sample's treatment: pre-vaccination baseline after standard-of-care therapy. Clones were read by immunoSEQ multiplex PCR, and TCRdb kept only the in-frame ones, dropping some. The table shows about 51,000 clones, with about 80% occurring only once. The specimen comprised PBMCs, sampled from a glioma patient treated with radiotherapy, temozolomide or both. The receptor source for this set is a middle-aged woman with glioma.

The chain joins TRBV6-1 to TRBJ2-2; no clear D gene. The germline CDR1 and CDR2 sequences are MNHNS and SASEGT. V was shortened by 0 bases and J by 7 bases, with 6 bases between the two germline ends. The CDR3 runs 13 residues. DNA of the CDR3: TGTGCCAGCAGTGAAGCGTTAGGCGGGGAGCTGTTTTTT. This gives the protein CASSEALGGELFF.

The V gene is TRBV13, the J gene TRBJ1-5; the D gene is possibly TRBD1 (5 bases). There are 17 residues in the CDR3. Per the germline V gene, CDR1 is PRHDT and CDR2 is FYEKMQ (reference sequence). With 5 bases removed from V and 3 bases from J, the gap between germline ends came to 20 bases. This CDR3 reads CASSQGTGGGPNQPQHF. The DNA for the CDR3 is TGTGCCAGCAGCCAGGGAACAGGCGGCGGTCCCAATCAGCCCCAGCATTTT.

In this sample, this clone turned up once. V usage is TRBV5-5 and J usage is TRBJ2-5; possibly TRBD2 for D (5 bases). Trimming stripped 0 bases from V and 7 bases from J, with 10 bases between. There are 13 residues in the CDR3. The germline V gene has CDR1 SGHKS and CDR2 YYEKEE (reference sequence). CDR3 coding DNA: TGTGCCAGCAGCTTGGCCGGCAGCGGGACCCAGTACTTC. The encoded protein is CASSLAGSGTQYF.

The rearrangement uses TRBV5-1 and TRBJ2-5; TRBD1 matches 7 bases. The V and J ends lost 2 bases and 5 bases, in that order; junction bases with no gene match: 6. CDR1 is SGHRS and CDR2 is YFSETQ in the germline V gene. The CDR3 loop spans 14 amino acids. In nucleotides, the CDR3 is TGCGCCAGCAGCTTCGAGGGGGCTCGGGAGACCCAGTACTTC. This translates into CASSFEGARETQYF. Based on the CDR3 plus reference TRBV5-1 and TRBJ2-5, the full variable domain is KAGVTQTPRYLIKTRGQQVTLSCSPISGHRSVSWYQQTPGQGLQFLFEYFSETQRNKGNFPGRFSGRQFSNSRSEMNVSTLELGDSALYLCASSFEGARETQYFGPGTRLLVL.

The V and J genes are TRBV10-3 and TRBJ2-3; 7 nucleotides align to TRBD1. Germline CDR1 is ENHRY and CDR2 is SYGVKD. CDR3 size: 13 residues. V dropped 6 bases and J dropped 4; count of bases not matched to a gene: 4. The CDR3 coding sequence is TGTGCCATCAGAGGGACAGAGGCAGATACGCAGTATTTT. It specifies CAIRGTEADTQYF.

CDR3 sequence reads: CASSGLAGDQETQYF. In DNA form, the CDR3 reads TGTGCCAGCAGTGGGTTAGCGGGGGACCAAGAGACCCAGTACTTC. The rearrangement uses TRBV6-1 and TRBJ2-5, with 9 nucleotides matching TRBD2. With 4 bases clipped from V and 0 bases from J, the junction kept 3 bases outside the gene matches. The CDR3 length is 15 residues. Germline CDR1 reads MNHNS; CDR2 reads SASEGT.

This chain links TRBV2 with TRBJ1-2; D unresolved. The CDR3 runs 13 residues. Germline V gene lookup returns CDR1 SNHLY and CDR2 FYNNEI. V was cut by 2 bases and J by 3 bases, with 7 bases left in between. As DNA, the CDR3 is TGTGCCAGCAGTGAAAGCCCGTACTATGGCTACACCTTC. The encoded protein is CASSESPYYGYTF.

The chain combines TRBV6-5 with TRBJ2-7, with 7 bases lining up with TRBD2. J lost 2 bases, V lost 6 bases, and 4 bases had no gene match. Germline CDR1 reads MNHEY; CDR2 reads SVGAGI. This CDR3 is built from 13 residues. CDR3 DNA: TGTGCCAGCAGACCCGGGGGGACCTACGAGCAGTACTTC. This sequence encodes CASRPGGTYEQYF.

V is TRBV29-1 and J is TRBJ1-2; a possible D gene is TRBD1 (5 bases). CDR1 is SQVTM, CDR2 ANQGSEA, per germline. The length of the CDR3 is 12 residues. V dropped 4 bases and J dropped 1 base, with 7 bases sitting between them. For the CDR3, the DNA is TGCAGCGTTGTTGACAGTAACTATGGCTACACCTTC. It encodes CSVVDSNYGYTF.

The rearrangement uses TRBV20-1 and TRBJ2-1; D ambiguous. From germline, CDR1 is DFQATT and CDR2 SNEGSKA (reference sequence). The CDR3 consists of 10 residues. Trimming took off 2 bases at V and 9 bases at J, with 5 bases between the two ends. DNA for the CDR3: TGCAGTGCTAGATTCGGTGAGCAGTTCTTC. Translation gives CSARFGEQFF.

The rearrangement joins TRBV2 to TRBJ2-5, with a tentative D call TRBD2 (6 bases). The CDR3 consists of 15 residues. The germline V and J ends were trimmed by 4 bases and 2 bases, with 14 bases remaining between them. Germline-derived CDR1 and CDR2 are SNHLY and FYNNEI. CDR3 in amino acids: CASSGRAGSQETQYF. CDR3 bases: TGTGCCAGCAGTGGAAGGGCGGGGAGTCAAGAGACCCAGTACTTC.

The rearrangement joins TRBV7-8 to TRBJ2-3, with TRBD2 matching over 10 bases. This CDR3 has 19 residues. Losses at the gene ends were 1 base for V and 0 bases for J; bases not matched to a gene: 10. Germline V gene sequence: CDR1 SGHVS, CDR2 FQNEAQ. The CDR3 region has the DNA TGTGCCAGCAGCTTAGAAACCCTCCGACTAGCGGGTAGCACAGATACGCAGTATTTT. Protein product: CASSLETLRLAGSTDTQYF.

Relative to its sample, this clone is medium-sized. V gene TRBV4-1 combines with J gene TRBJ2-6; D ambiguous. The CDR3 is 15 amino acids. V was shortened by 1 base and J by 4 bases, with 8 bases between the two germline ends. Germline values: CDR1 MGHRA, CDR2 YSYEKL. CDR3 DNA sequence: TGCGCCAGCAGCCAAGTAACCTCCGGGGCCAACGTCCTGACTTTC. Protein sequence: CASSQVTSGANVLTF.

This sequence joins TRBV5-1 and TRBJ1-2; D is possibly TRBD1 (5 bases). Deletions cut 2 bases from V and 5 bases from J, with 13 bases between. There are 14 residues in the CDR3. Germline V gene sequence: CDR1 SGHRS, CDR2 YFSETQ. CDR3: CASSFQVGTYGYTF. The CDR3 nucleotides are TGCGCCAGCAGCTTCCAAGTCGGGACTTATGGCTACACCTTC.

The genes are TRBV27 and TRBJ1-4; D is unresolved. The CDR3 totals 13 residues. From germline, CDR1 is MNHEY and CDR2 SMNVEV (reference sequence). V shed 5 bases and J shed 5 bases, with 9 bases lying between them. The chain's CDR3 is CASSLLMNEKLFF. CDR3 bases: TGTGCCAGCAGTCTCCTGATGAATGAAAAACTGTTTTTT.

V is TRBV27 and J is TRBJ2-7; D is unresolved. The germline CDR1 and CDR2 sequences are MNHEY and SMNVEV (reference sequence). CDR3 length equals 13 residues. The V end lost 6 bases, the J end lost 5 bases, and 14 bases lay between the germline ends. The CDR3: CASSPNTFDEQYF. The CDR3 DNA sequence: TGTGCCAGCAGCCCTAATACCTTCGACGAGCAGTACTTC.

Written as DNA, the CDR3 is TGCGCCAGCCGCTCTAGCGGGGGGAGTCAAGAGACCCAGTACTTC. This codes for CASRSSGGSQETQYF. This rearrangement joins TRBV5-1 to TRBJ2-5, with 11 bases lining up with TRBD2. Trimming took 7 bases from V and 2 from J; bases not matched to a gene: 7. Germline lookup yields CDR1 SGHRS and CDR2 YFSETQ. This CDR3 contains 15 residues.

The genes are TRBV19 and TRBJ1-4; the match to TRBD1 covers 7 bases. V trimming: 6 bases; J trimming: 8 bases; junction bases outside the gene matches: 6. Germline lookup yields CDR1 LNHDA and CDR2 SQIVND (reference sequence). The CDR3 is 13 amino acids. CDR3 region: CASRDRAGEKLFF. CDR3 sequence (DNA): TGTGCCAGTAGAGACAGGGCCGGGGAAAAACTGTTTTTT.

V usage is TRBV28 and J usage is TRBJ1-4, with D tentatively TRBD1 (5 bases). The CDR3 spans 14 residues. Trimming stripped 6 bases from V and 7 bases from J, with 15 bases between. Germline-derived CDR1 and CDR2 are MDHEN and SYDVKM. The CDR3 coding sequence is TGTGCCAGCAGAACTCAGGGAGTTCTTGAAAAACTGTTTTTT. This codes for CASRTQGVLEKLFF.

The chain has TRBV7-6 and TRBJ2-7; D remains ambiguous. CDR1 is SGHVS and CDR2 is FNYEAQ in the germline V gene. The CDR3 consists of 15 residues. V lost 1 base and J lost 3, with 13 bases in between. The CDR3 here is CASSLGSIHLYEQYF. The DNA for the CDR3 is TGTGCCAGCAGCTTAGGCAGCATACACCTCTACGAGCAGTACTTC.

V and J are TRBV19 and TRBJ1-2; D unresolved. Trimming stripped 11 bases from V and 1 base from J, with 14 bases between. The V gene's germline CDR1 is LNHDA and CDR2 SQIVND (reference sequence). The CDR3 is 13 residues long. CDR3 nucleotide sequence: TGTGCCTCAACACCGGGTCTTAACTATGGCTACACCTTC. The encoded protein is CASTPGLNYGYTF.